This entry describes one TCR beta chain. Antigen specificity is unknown. PCR used 60 Vbeta primers and 13 Jbeta primers. Clones were sequenced by immunoSEQ multiplex PCR, and TCRdb holds only the in-frame ones, with some missing. Among about 92,000 clones listed, 60% to 80% were seen once. The data are from a study of cytomegalovirus exposure and HLA in healthy donors. Overall study context: Earlier sequencing of 150 million to 200 million T cells yielded around 100 million unique TCR beta sequences. Whole-study results and caveats: Sequences of the TCR beta chain were said to predict the HLA-A and HLA-B alleles of most subjects accurately. In a later analysis, a missense DCLRE1C variant was linked to TCR beta V- and J-gene trimming. Reports indicated that the classifier achieved high specificity and sensitivity in diagnosing cytomegalovirus status.

In germline, CDR1 is SGHAT, CDR2 FQNNGV. The CDR3 totals 13 residues. V lost 0 bases, J lost 8 bases, and 7 bases lay in between. The V call is TRBV11-2, the J call TRBJ1-4; no firm D call. The sequenced sample consisted of PBMCs. The receptor comes from a man aged 45-60 years in good health and CMV-seropositive. CDR3: CASSLEWREKLFF. The CDR3 DNA sequence: TGTGCCAGCAGCTTAGAGTGGCGGGAAAAACTGTTTTTT.